Each of the 27 T cell receptor beta chains below was sequenced from the same sample in a study of technical replicates of blood from several donors. Assay: immunoSEQ multiplex PCR; the TCRdb copy retains only in-frame clones and omits some. The sample consists of 70,000 to 85,000 clones, approximately 97% of them appearing once. The sequenced material came from T cells isolated from PBMCs. These receptors all stem from a human donor in good health.

The J gene is TRBJ2-3, the V gene TRBV11-3; 10 bases agree with TRBD2. The germline CDR1 and CDR2 sequences are SGHNT and YENEEA. This CDR3 contains 17 residues. The ends lost 2 bases at V and 4 bases at J; junction bases unmatched: 9. CDR3 in DNA: TGTGCCAGCAGCTTATTGCCTAGCGGGAGTGGGGCAGATACGCAGTATTTT. Its protein product is CASSLLPSGSGADTQYF.

The chain recombines TRBV7-9 with TRBJ2-5; TRBD1 aligns across 8 bases. The CDR3 loop spans 17 amino acids. CDR1 and CDR2 from the germline V gene are SEHNR and FQNEAQ (reference sequence). V lost 5 bases and J lost 2; bases outside the gene matches: 13. The CDR3 is CASSEDGSWTGQETQYF. Written as DNA, the CDR3 is TGTGCCAGCAGCGAAGATGGGAGTTGGACAGGGCAAGAGACCCAGTACTTC. The full variable domain, rest sourced from reference TRBV7-9 and TRBJ2-5, is DTGVSQNPRHKITKRGQNVTFRCDPISEHNRLYWYRQTLGQGPEFLTYFQNEAQLEKSRLLSDRFSAERPKGSFSTLEIQRTEQGDSAMYLCASSEDGSWTGQETQYFGPGTRLLVL.

V gene TRBV2 combines with J gene TRBJ2-1; 14 bases are a match to TRBD2. The V gene's germline CDR1 is SNHLY and CDR2 FYNNEI. This CDR3 region has 15 residues. V dropped 6 bases and J dropped 8; count of bases not matched to a gene: 6. This chain's CDR3 is CASRGTSGSSDEQFF. DNA for the CDR3: TGTGCCAGCAGGGGGACTAGCGGGAGTTCGGATGAGCAGTTCTTC.

The chain carries TRBV7-9 and TRBJ1-1, with TRBD1 matching 7 bases. This CDR3 has 14 residues. Germline V CDR1 and CDR2: SEHNR, FQNEAQ (reference sequence). The V gene end was trimmed by 4 bases and the J gene end by 8 bases; junction bases not matched to a gene: 10. CDR3 sequence reads: CASSSPGGRMEAFF. The CDR3 DNA reads TGTGCCAGCAGCTCGCCAGGGGGGAGGATGGAAGCTTTCTTT.

This chain joins TRBV9 and TRBJ1-5, with D tentatively TRBD1 (5 bases). V lost 4 bases and J lost 1, with 12 bases in between. Germline V gives CDR1 SGDLS, CDR2 YYNGEE. The CDR3 has 15 amino acids. Written as DNA, the CDR3 is TGTGCCAGCAGCTCGGACACGATAAGCAATCAGCCCCAGCATTTT. Protein: CASSSDTISNQPQHF.

The V and J genes are TRBV27 and TRBJ2-6, with D tentatively TRBD1 (5 bases). Germline V lookup: CDR1 MNHEY, CDR2 SMNVEV (reference sequence). Trimming cost V 5 bases and J 3 bases, with 17 bases left between them. There are 17 residues in the CDR3. The CDR3 bases are TGTGCCAGCAGTCCAATATATGAAGGGGATGGGGCCAACGTCCTGACTTTC. Its translation is CASSPIYEGDGANVLTF.

In its sample, this clone was seen once. The V and J genes are TRBV30 and TRBJ2-1; TRBD2 is a possible D gene (6 bases). Germline V CDR1 and CDR2: GTSNPN, SVGIG (reference sequence). This CDR3 is built from 17 residues. The V end was cut by 0 bases, the J end by 4 bases, with 19 bases between. CDR3: CAWSVWRARGLYNEQFF. The CDR3 DNA reads TGTGCCTGGAGTGTATGGAGGGCCCGGGGCCTTTACAATGAGCAGTTCTTC.

The CDR3 bases are TGTGCCAGCAGCCAGGGGGGGGAGACCCAGTACTTC. Translating it yields CASSQGGETQYF. The chain recombines TRBV14 with TRBJ2-5; TRBD2 matches at 7 bases. CDR3 length equals 12 residues. Trimming at V came to 3 bases and at J to 5 bases, leaving 0 bases not matched to a gene. Germline values: CDR1 SGHDN, CDR2 FVKESK. Variable domain in full (rest from reference TRBV14 and TRBJ2-5): EAGVTQFPSHSVIEKGQTVTLRCDPISGHDNLYWYRRVMGKEIKFLLHFVKESKQDESGMPNNRFLAERTGGTYSTLKVQPAELEDSGVYFCASSQGGETQYFGPGTRLLVL.

This sequence joins TRBV4-1 and TRBJ1-2; 7 bases are shared with TRBD1. Germline CDR1 is MGHRA and CDR2 is YSYEKL. The CDR3 covers 15 residues. V was pared by 1 base and J by 8 bases, with 10 bases of the junction left unmatched. The CDR3 protein is CASSQAEDRVGGYTF. The CDR3 nucleotides are TGCGCCAGCAGCCAAGCAGAAGACAGGGTGGGAGGCTACACCTTC.

V gene TRBV28 combines with J gene TRBJ2-1; D gene unclear. Germline CDR1 is MDHEN and CDR2 is SYDVKM. The CDR3 covers 15 residues. The ends were cut back, 5 bases at V and 0 bases at J, with 11 bases in the middle. The CDR3 region is CASSLGLSSYNEQFF. As DNA, the CDR3 is TGTGCCAGCAGTCTCGGGTTGAGCTCCTACAATGAGCAGTTCTTC.

This rearrangement joins TRBV5-4 to TRBJ2-5; D gene ambiguous. Near its end, the DNA agrees better with TRBJ2-7, so the J call may be wrong. The CDR3 spans 11 residues. The germline gives CDR1 SGHNT, CDR2 YYREEE (reference sequence). CDR3 sequence (DNA): TGTGCCAGCAGCTCCTCCTACGAGCAGTACTTC. Translating gives CASSSSYEQYF.

This chain uses TRBV6-5 with TRBJ2-7, with 8 bases lining up with TRBD1. Germline V gene data show CDR1 as MNHEY and CDR2 as SVGAGI. The trim removed 7 bases at V and 3 bases at J, leaving 5 bases unmatched. CDR3 size: 13 residues. CDR3 sequence: CASKFTGGYEQYF. The CDR3 nucleotides read TGTGCCAGCAAATTTACAGGGGGCTACGAGCAGTACTTC.

The rearrangement joins TRBV10-3 to TRBJ2-5; D may be TRBD2 (6 bases). The CDR3 is 16 amino acids. V lost 4 bases and J lost 5, with 20 bases in between. The germline CDR1 and CDR2 sequences are ENHRY and SYGVKD. The CDR3 reads CAISARGSGNWETQYF. The CDR3 DNA sequence: TGTGCCATCAGTGCGCGGGGTTCGGGAAACTGGGAGACCCAGTACTTC.

CDR3 sequence reads: CASSQWEGDTGELFF. The DNA for the CDR3 is TGTGCCAGCAGCCAATGGGAGGGTGACACCGGGGAGCTGTTTTTT. The chain is built from TRBV28 and TRBJ2-2; 7 bases fit TRBD2. With 6 bases clipped from V and 3 bases from J, the junction kept 7 bases outside the gene matches. CDR1 MDHEN and CDR2 SYDVKM come from the germline V gene. The CDR3 sequence is 15 residues long. The whole variable domain, filled in from reference TRBV28 and TRBJ2-2, reads DVKVTQSSRYLVKRTGEKVFLECVQDMDHENMFWYRQDPGLGLRLIYFSYDVKMKEKGDIPEGYSVSREKKERFSLILESASTNQTSMYLCASSQWEGDTGELFFGEGSRLTVL.

The J gene is TRBJ1-1, the V gene TRBV30, with D unclear. This CDR3 has 12 residues. V was trimmed by 4 bases and J by 6 bases, leaving 12 bases between them. CDR1 GTSNPN and CDR2 SVGIG come from the germline V gene (reference sequence). The CDR3 coding sequence is TGTGCCTGGATAAGGGTTAGCGCTGAAGCTTTCTTT. It yields the protein CAWIRVSAEAFF.

The chain joins TRBV4-1 to TRBJ2-7; D not resolved. This CDR3 comprises 18 residues. V was trimmed by 2 bases and J by 4 bases, leaving 24 bases between them. Per the germline V gene, CDR1 is MGHRA and CDR2 is YSYEKL. The CDR3 here is CASSQLLGTDPPSYEQYF. The DNA of the CDR3 is TGCGCCAGCAGCCAACTTCTAGGAACCGACCCACCAAGTTACGAGCAGTACTTC.

The gene calls are TRBV5-1 and TRBJ1-1; unclear D gene. The V gene's germline CDR1 is SGHRS and CDR2 YFSETQ. The CDR3 loop spans 13 amino acids. With 0 bases removed from V and 4 bases from J, the gap between germline ends came to 7 bases. The chain's CDR3 is CASSLGTSTEAFF. The CDR3 bases are TGCGCCAGCAGCTTGGGAACGAGCACTGAAGCTTTCTTT.

The V gene is TRBV7-8, the J gene TRBJ2-7, with 9 bases identical to TRBD2. This CDR3 contains 16 residues. Trimming at V came to 4 bases and at J to 2 bases, leaving 9 bases not matched to a gene. The germline gives CDR1 SGHVS, CDR2 FQNEAQ. For the CDR3, the DNA is TGTGCCAGCAGCTCCCCCAATAGCGGGAGCCCCTACGAGCAGTACTTC. The encoded protein is CASSSPNSGSPYEQYF.

Written as DNA, the CDR3 is TGTGCCAGCAGTGATCCGACAGGGTGGGATCAGCCCCAGCATTTT. Translated, it gives CASSDPTGWDQPQHF. V gene TRBV6-1 combines with J gene TRBJ1-5, with 7 nucleotides matching TRBD1. Germline V CDR1 and CDR2: MNHNS, SASEGT. Trimming at V came to 3 bases and at J to 5 bases, leaving 7 bases not matched to a gene. The CDR3 is 15 residues long.

This sequence joins TRBV6-1 and TRBJ1-5, with D unresolved. The CDR3 length is 16 residues. Germline V gene lookup returns CDR1 MNHNS and CDR2 SASEGT. V lost 1 base, J lost 4 bases, and 14 bases lay in between. The CDR3 DNA reads TGTGCCAGCAGTGAAGGTGCGAGGGAGTTGAATCAGCCCCAGCATTTT. The encoded protein is CASSEGARELNQPQHF.

The chain links TRBV4-1 to TRBJ2-1, with a possible D match to TRBD1 (6 bases). The germline gives CDR1 MGHRA, CDR2 YSYEKL. Trimming took off 1 base at V and 0 bases at J, with 13 bases between the two ends. The CDR3 sequence is 17 residues long. CDR3 nucleotide sequence: TGCGCCAGCAGCCAAGGGACAGAGGTTAACTCCTACAATGAGCAGTTCTTC. Protein: CASSQGTEVNSYNEQFF.

The V call is TRBV5-1, the J call TRBJ2-3; 10 bases fit TRBD2. This CDR3 is built from 15 residues. The V segment lost 3 bases and the J segment 2 bases; nucleotides outside the gene matches: 3. Germline-derived CDR1 and CDR2 are SGHRS and YFSETQ. CDR3: CASSSTSGNTDTQYF. CDR3 nucleotide sequence: TGCGCCAGCAGCTCAACTAGCGGGAACACAGATACGCAGTATTTT.

The rearrangement joins TRBV5-1 to TRBJ2-7, with TRBD2 matching over 8 bases. The CDR3 is 14 amino acids. The junction had 4 bases not matched to a gene; V was cut back by 2 bases and J by 3 bases. The V gene's germline CDR1 is SGHRS and CDR2 YFSETQ. The CDR3 nucleotides are TGCGCCAGCAGCTTAGCGGGGGCCAACTACGAGCAGTACTTC. Its protein is CASSLAGANYEQYF.

The chain has TRBV28 and TRBJ1-5, with no clear D. Between the trimmed V and J ends, which lost 1 base and 9 bases, there was a span of 13 bases. CDR1 is MDHEN and CDR2 is SYDVKM in the germline V gene. The CDR3 is made up of 14 amino acids. For the CDR3, the DNA is TGTGCCAGCAGTTTATTAAGGAGTCCTAGGCCCCAGCATTTT. It is translated as CASSLLRSPRPQHF.

Regarding this clone: The sample contains more than one DNA sequence encoding this CDR3. The chain joins TRBV30 to TRBJ1-1, with no clear D. The ends were cut back, 0 bases at V and 1 base at J, with 6 bases in the middle. The V gene's germline CDR1 is GTSNPN and CDR2 SVGIG (reference sequence). The CDR3 has 13 residues. The CDR3 bases are TGTGCCTGGAGTGTACAAGAGAACACTGAAGCTTTCTTT. Its protein is CAWSVQENTEAFF.

V and J are TRBV19 and TRBJ2-7, with D tentatively TRBD1 (6 bases). Trimming left V 6 bases short and J 0 bases short, with 18 bases between. The germline V gene has CDR1 LNHDA and CDR2 SQIVND (reference sequence). The length of the CDR3 is 16 residues. The CDR3 is CASSSWGQGSSYEQYF. CDR3 nucleotide sequence: TGTGCCAGTAGCTCCTGGGGGCAGGGGAGCTCCTACGAGCAGTACTTC.

This sequence joins TRBV28 and TRBJ2-3; D unresolved. Germline CDR1 and CDR2: MDHEN and SYDVKM. V was cut by 5 bases and J by 2 bases, with 11 bases left in between. The CDR3 has 14 amino acids. CDR3 DNA sequence: TGTGCCAGCAGTCGATCCGGGTCCACAGATACGCAGTATTTT. It codes for CASSRSGSTDTQYF.